This TCR beta chain was found in a study of circulating CD8 cells and anti-PD-1 response in melanoma. The CDR3 runs 16 residues. Germline assignment: CDR1 LNHDA and CDR2 SQIVND (reference sequence). V was trimmed by 1 base and J by 0 bases, leaving 11 bases between them. The table lists this clonotype with a few counts. Its antigen is unidentified. Overall study results and limits: At M1, fewer than 7% of TRB clonotypes appeared in multiple subsets. Expanded sorted subsets were checked for tumor reactivity using peptides.

Each library started from roughly 15 ng of total RNA using the QIAseq Immune Repertoire TCR panel. From the reads, TCRdb called clonotypes with MiXCR, one entry per CDR3 protein. The data show about 710 distinct CDR3 sequences, around 12% seen once. From live CD3+CD8+TCRalphabeta+ cells, four PD-1 and/or TIGIT subsets were sorted. This TCR was recovered from a human donor with melanoma. The V call is TRBV19, the J call TRBJ2-3; maybe TRBD1 (5 bases). The starting material was CD8+ T cells from PBMCs, obtained at baseline or after one month of anti-PD-1 therapy (not recorded which). CDR3 sequence reads: CASSIGYRPSTDTQYF. For the CDR3, the DNA is TGTGCCAGTAGTATAGGATACAGGCCTAGCACAGATACGCAGTATTTT.